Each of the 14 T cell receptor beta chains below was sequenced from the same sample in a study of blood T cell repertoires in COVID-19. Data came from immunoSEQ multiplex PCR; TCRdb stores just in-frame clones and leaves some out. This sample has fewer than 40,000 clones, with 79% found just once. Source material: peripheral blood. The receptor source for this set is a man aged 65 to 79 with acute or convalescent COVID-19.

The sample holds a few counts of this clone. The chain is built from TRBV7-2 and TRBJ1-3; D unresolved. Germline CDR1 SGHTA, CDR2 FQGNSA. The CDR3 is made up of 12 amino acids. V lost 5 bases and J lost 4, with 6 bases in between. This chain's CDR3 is CASSPLGNTIYF. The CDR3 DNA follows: TGTGCCAGCAGCCCCCTGGGAAACACCATATATTTT.

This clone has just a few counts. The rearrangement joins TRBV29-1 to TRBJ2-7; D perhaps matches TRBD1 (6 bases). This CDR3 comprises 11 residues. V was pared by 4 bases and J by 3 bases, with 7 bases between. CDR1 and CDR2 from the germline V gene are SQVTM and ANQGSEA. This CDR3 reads CSVGQDYEQYF. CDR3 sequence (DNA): TGCAGCGTTGGACAGGACTACGAGCAGTACTTC.

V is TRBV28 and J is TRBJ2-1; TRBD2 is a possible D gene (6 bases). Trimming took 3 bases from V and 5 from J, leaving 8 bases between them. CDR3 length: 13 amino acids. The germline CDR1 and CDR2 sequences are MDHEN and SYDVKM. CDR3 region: CASSFRENNEQFF. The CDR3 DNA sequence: TGTGCCAGCAGTTTCCGGGAGAACAATGAGCAGTTCTTC.

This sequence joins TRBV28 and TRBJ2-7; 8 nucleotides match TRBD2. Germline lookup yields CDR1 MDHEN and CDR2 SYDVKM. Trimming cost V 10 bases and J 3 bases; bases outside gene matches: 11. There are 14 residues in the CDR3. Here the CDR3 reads CATTLGLAIYEQYF. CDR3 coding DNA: TGTGCCACCACCCTAGGACTAGCAATCTACGAGCAGTACTTC.

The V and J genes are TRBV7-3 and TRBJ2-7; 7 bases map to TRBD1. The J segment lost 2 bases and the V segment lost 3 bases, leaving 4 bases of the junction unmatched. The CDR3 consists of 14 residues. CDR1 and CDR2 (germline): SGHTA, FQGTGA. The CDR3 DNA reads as TGTGCCAGCAGCTTCTCACAGGGGCCCTACGAGCAGTACTTC. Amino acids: CASSFSQGPYEQYF. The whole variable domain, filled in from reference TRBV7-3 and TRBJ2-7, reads GAGVSQTPSNKVTEKGKYVELRCDPISGHTALYWYRQSLGQGPEFLIYFQGTGAADDSGLPNDRFFAVRPEGSVSTLKIQRTERGDSAVYLCASSFSQGPYEQYFGPGTRLTVT.

This CDR3 reads CASSTPATRDGYTF. In DNA form, the CDR3 reads TGTGCCAGCAGCACCCCTGCTACCCGGGATGGCTACACCTTC. The chain uses TRBV21-1 and TRBJ1-2. TRBV21-1 is listed as a pseudogene. The CDR3 has 14 amino acids.

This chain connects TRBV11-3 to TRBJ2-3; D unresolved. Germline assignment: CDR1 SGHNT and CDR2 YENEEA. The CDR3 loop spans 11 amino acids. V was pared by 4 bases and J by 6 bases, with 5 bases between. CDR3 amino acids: CASSSTDTQYF. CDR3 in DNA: TGTGCCAGCAGCTCTACGGATACGCAGTATTTT.

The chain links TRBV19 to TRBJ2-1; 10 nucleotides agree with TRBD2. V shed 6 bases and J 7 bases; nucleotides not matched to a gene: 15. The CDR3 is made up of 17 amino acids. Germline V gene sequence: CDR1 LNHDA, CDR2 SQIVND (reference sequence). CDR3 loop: CASRKGPLAGEKNEQFF. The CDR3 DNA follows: TGTGCCAGTAGAAAAGGGCCGCTAGCGGGAGAAAAGAATGAGCAGTTCTTC.

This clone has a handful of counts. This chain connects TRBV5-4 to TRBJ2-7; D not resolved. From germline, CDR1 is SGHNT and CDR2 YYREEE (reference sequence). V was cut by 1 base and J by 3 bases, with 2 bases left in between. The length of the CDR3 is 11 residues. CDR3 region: CASSLYYEQYF. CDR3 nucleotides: TGTGCCAGCAGCTTGTACTACGAGCAGTACTTC.

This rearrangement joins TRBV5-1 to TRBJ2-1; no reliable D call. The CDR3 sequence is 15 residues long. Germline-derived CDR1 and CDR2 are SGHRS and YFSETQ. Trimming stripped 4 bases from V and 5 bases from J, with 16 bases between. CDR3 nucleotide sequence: TGCGCCAGCAGCACCCTAGGTACACGCGACAATGAGCAGTTCTTC. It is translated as CASSTLGTRDNEQFF.

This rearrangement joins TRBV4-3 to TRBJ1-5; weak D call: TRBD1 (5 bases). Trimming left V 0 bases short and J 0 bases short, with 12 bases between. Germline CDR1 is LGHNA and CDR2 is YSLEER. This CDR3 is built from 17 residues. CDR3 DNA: TGCGCCAGCAGCCAAGAACTGCCGGGGGGTAGCAATCAGCCCCAGCATTTT. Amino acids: CASSQELPGGSNQPQHF.

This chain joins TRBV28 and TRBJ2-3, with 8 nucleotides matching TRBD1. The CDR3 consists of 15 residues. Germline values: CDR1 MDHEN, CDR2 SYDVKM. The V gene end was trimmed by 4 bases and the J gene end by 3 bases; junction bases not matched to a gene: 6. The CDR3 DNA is TGTGCCAGCAGTTCGCTGACAGGGGTGACAGATACGCAGTATTTT. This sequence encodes CASSSLTGVTDTQYF. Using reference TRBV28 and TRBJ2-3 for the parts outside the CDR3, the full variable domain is DVKVTQSSRYLVKRTGEKVFLECVQDMDHENMFWYRQDPGLGLRLIYFSYDVKMKEKGDIPEGYSVSREKKERFSLILESASTNQTSMYLCASSSLTGVTDTQYFGPGTRLTVL.

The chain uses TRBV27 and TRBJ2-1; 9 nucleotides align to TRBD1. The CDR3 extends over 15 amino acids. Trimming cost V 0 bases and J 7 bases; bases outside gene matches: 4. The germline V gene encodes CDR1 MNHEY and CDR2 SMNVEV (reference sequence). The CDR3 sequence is CASSLSPGTGNEQFF. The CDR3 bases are TGTGCCAGCAGTTTATCTCCCGGGACAGGGAATGAGCAGTTCTTC.

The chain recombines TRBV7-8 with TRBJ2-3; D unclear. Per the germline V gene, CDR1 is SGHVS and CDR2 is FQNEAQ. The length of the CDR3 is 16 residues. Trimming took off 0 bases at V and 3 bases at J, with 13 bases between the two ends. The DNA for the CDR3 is TGTGCCAGCAGCTTAGCATATTCAGGTTGGACAGATACGCAGTATTTT. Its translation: CASSLAYSGWTDTQYF.